These 13 T cell receptor beta chains share one sample of origin, sequenced in a study of beta chain features in type 1 diabetes. Investigators reverse transcribed all isolated RNA, so they sequenced expressed TCRB transcripts. Data came from immunoSEQ multiplex PCR; TCRdb stores just in-frame clones and leaves some out. The sample has about 900,000 clones; roughly 15% are singletons. The sample taken for sequencing was naive CD4+ T cells from blood. The receptors were gathered from a woman aged 18-29 years in good health.

The table lists this clone with a few counts. The J gene is TRBJ2-5, the V gene TRBV11-2, with 11 bases that match TRBD2. Germline CDR1 reads SGHAT; CDR2 reads FQNNGV. The CDR3 is 16 residues long. V trimming: 5 bases; J trimming: 2 bases; junction bases outside the gene matches: 7. CDR3 region: CASSIRLAGLQETQYF. The DNA for the CDR3 is TGTGCCAGCAGCATCCGACTAGCGGGACTACAAGAGACCCAGTACTTC.

The rearrangement joins TRBV10-3 to TRBJ2-1, with a tentative D call TRBD1 (5 bases). This CDR3 is built from 12 residues. CDR1 ENHRY and CDR2 SYGVKD come from the germline V gene. Trimming stripped 0 bases from V and 13 bases from J, with 10 bases between. This chain's CDR3 is CAISESGVGQFF. CDR3 sequence (DNA): TGTGCCATCAGTGAGTCAGGGGTTGGTCAGTTCTTC.

The V call is TRBV10-3, the J call TRBJ2-5; D gene unclear. Germline V CDR1 and CDR2: ENHRY, SYGVKD. The CDR3 loop spans 12 amino acids. V was cut by 10 bases and J by 5 bases, with 14 bases left in between. In DNA, the CDR3 is TGTGCCACTACACGAGGTGGGGAGACCCAGTACTTC. Amino acids: CATTRGGETQYF.

CDR3 sequence: CSADTQETQYF. The DNA for the CDR3 is TGCAGTGCCGACACCCAGGAGACCCAGTACTTC. The chain carries TRBV20-1 and TRBJ2-5; D is unresolved. The CDR3 spans 11 residues. Germline V gives CDR1 DFQATT, CDR2 SNEGSKA (reference sequence). Deletions cut 6 bases from V and 5 bases from J, with 10 bases between.

This clone was seen only a few times. The chain employs TRBV7-9 and TRBJ2-7; D might be TRBD1 (5 bases). Per the germline V gene, CDR1 is SEHNR and CDR2 is FQNEAQ (reference sequence). V gave up 3 bases and J gave up 2 bases, with 8 bases separating them. The CDR3 contains 13 residues. CDR3 loop: CASSFQGPYEQYF. Written as DNA, the CDR3 is TGTGCCAGCAGCTTCCAGGGTCCCTACGAGCAGTACTTC. Filled out from reference TRBV7-9 and TRBJ2-7, the complete variable domain reads DTGVSQNPRHKITKRGQNVTFRCDPISEHNRLYWYRQTLGQGPEFLTYFQNEAQLEKSRLLSDRFSAERPKGSFSTLEIQRTEQGDSAMYLCASSFQGPYEQYFGPGTRLTVT.

This clone appeared a few times. The chain joins TRBV10-3 to TRBJ2-5; 9 bases align to TRBD2. The length of the CDR3 is 16 residues. With 4 bases clipped from V and 1 base from J, the junction kept 7 bases outside the gene matches. CDR1 and CDR2 (germline): ENHRY, SYGVKD. CDR3 protein: CAISGGVAGVQETQYF. DNA for the CDR3: TGTGCCATCAGTGGAGGAGTAGCGGGAGTCCAAGAGACCCAGTACTTC.

This chain joins TRBV19 and TRBJ2-2, with D unclear. Looked up from germline, CDR1 is LNHDA and CDR2 is SQIVND (reference sequence). V was clipped by 4 bases and J by 0 bases, with 9 bases between them. The CDR3 contains 15 residues. CDR3 DNA: TGTGCCAGTAGTACCGGAGACGCGAACACCGGGGAGCTGTTTTTT. It specifies CASSTGDANTGELFF.

This rearrangement joins TRBV7-6 to TRBJ2-3; 7 bases line up with TRBD2. J lost 4 bases, V lost 1 base, and 11 bases had no gene match. The germline V gene encodes CDR1 SGHVS and CDR2 FNYEAQ. The CDR3 loop spans 17 amino acids. DNA for the CDR3: TGTGCCAGCAGCTTAGTCTCTAGCGGAACTCTTTCAGATACGCAGTATTTT. Residues: CASSLVSSGTLSDTQYF.

This clone was seen a few times. The chain joins TRBV28 to TRBJ2-1, with TRBD2 matching 7 bases. The length of the CDR3 is 16 residues. Germline values: CDR1 MDHEN, CDR2 SYDVKM. The ends lost 3 bases at V and 0 bases at J; junction bases unmatched: 5. CDR3 sequence (DNA): TGTGCCAGCAGTTTGTTGGTAGCGGGCTCCTACAATGAGCAGTTCTTC. Protein product: CASSLLVAGSYNEQFF.

This clone has only a few counts. Additional DNA sequences in this sample encode the identical CDR3. This chain uses TRBV27 with TRBJ2-1; 11 nucleotides match TRBD2. After removal of 6 bases from V and 4 bases from J, the junction contained 2 bases not matched to a gene. Germline-derived CDR1 and CDR2 are MNHEY and SMNVEV (reference sequence). The CDR3 spans 14 residues. CDR3 DNA: TGTGCCAGCAGGGGACTAGCGGAGTACAATGAGCAGTTCTTC. Its protein product is CASRGLAEYNEQFF.

The V and J genes are TRBV6-6 and TRBJ1-2; weak D call: TRBD1 (6 bases). Trimming took 4 bases from V and 7 from J, leaving 22 bases between them. Germline V CDR1 and CDR2: MNHNY, SVGAGI (reference sequence). CDR3 length equals 16 residues. The chain's CDR3 is CASSLLALGGAVGYTF. In DNA form, the CDR3 reads TGTGCCAGCAGTTTACTCGCTCTCGGGGGGGCGGTTGGCTACACCTTC.

This clone was detected a few times. The genes are TRBV19 and TRBJ1-1; no firm D call. V dropped 5 bases and J dropped 2 bases, with 12 bases sitting between them. CDR1 is LNHDA, CDR2 SQIVND, per germline (reference sequence). The CDR3 contains 14 residues. The CDR3 reads CASSLNVRNTEAFF. CDR3 coding DNA: TGTGCCAGTAGTTTAAACGTGAGAAACACTGAAGCTTTCTTT.

The V and J genes are TRBV9 and TRBJ1-1; the D gene is possibly TRBD1 (6 bases). CDR3 length: 14 residues. Germline loops: CDR1 SGDLS, CDR2 YYNGEE. V lost 3 bases, J lost 6 bases, and 15 bases lay in between. This chain's CDR3 is CASSGGHWGAEAFF. CDR3 bases: TGTGCCAGCAGCGGGGGACATTGGGGCGCTGAAGCTTTCTTT.